This TCR beta chain was profiled in a study of shared clonotypes between healthy human individuals. Clones were read by immunoSEQ multiplex PCR, and TCRdb kept only the in-frame ones, dropping some. Here the sample spans around 1.4 million clones, about 98.5% being singletons. Germline assignment: CDR1 SGHRS and CDR2 YFSETQ. CDR3 length equals 15 residues. Trimming shortened V by 5 bases and J by 1 base, and 14 bases separated the two germline ends. The study, taken as a whole, reports: Lower generation probabilities were found for non-shared clonotypes than for those shared by all four donors. What naive subsets generally showed was a larger estimated richness than memory subsets showed.

Of note for this clone: What it binds is unknown.

This sequence originates from a young man in good health. The V call is TRBV5-1, the J call TRBJ2-3; D uncertain. Sequences were obtained from naive CD4+ T cells sorted from blood. As to subset: CD45RA+ positively selected. CDR3 DNA sequence: TGCGCCAGCAGTATGCTGGGGATAGGCACAGATACGCAGTATTTT. Amino acid sequence: CASSMLGIGTDTQYF.